This T cell receptor (beta chain) was recorded in a study of T cell responses to AZD1222 COVID-19 vaccine. Study findings and constraints: The donors showed a predominance of white British ancestry and of females, with possible underestimation of clonal diversity. Scientists sampled the repertoires only once the peak T cell response had passed. Only 6 or 7 individuals given AZD1222 were seropositive at baseline.

Profiling relied on immunoSEQ multiplex PCR, and the TCRdb table lists in-frame clones only, not all of them. The data hold roughly 40,000 clones, with approximately 88% observed a single time. Second-dose intervals near 4 or 12 weeks were combined. This CDR3 has 13 residues. V was pared by 7 bases and J by 5 bases, with 12 bases between. A remark on this clone: Its specificity is unknown.

This specimen was peripheral blood, taken 28 days after the second AZD1222 dose. This clonotype originated in an adult who received the AZD1222 COVID-19 vaccine. The rearrangement links TRBV12-3 or TRBV12-4 to TRBJ2-1; D is uncertain. The DNA of the CDR3 is TGTGCCAGCACCGCCCGGTCGGACAATGAGCAGTTCTTC. Translated, it gives CASTARSDNEQFF.